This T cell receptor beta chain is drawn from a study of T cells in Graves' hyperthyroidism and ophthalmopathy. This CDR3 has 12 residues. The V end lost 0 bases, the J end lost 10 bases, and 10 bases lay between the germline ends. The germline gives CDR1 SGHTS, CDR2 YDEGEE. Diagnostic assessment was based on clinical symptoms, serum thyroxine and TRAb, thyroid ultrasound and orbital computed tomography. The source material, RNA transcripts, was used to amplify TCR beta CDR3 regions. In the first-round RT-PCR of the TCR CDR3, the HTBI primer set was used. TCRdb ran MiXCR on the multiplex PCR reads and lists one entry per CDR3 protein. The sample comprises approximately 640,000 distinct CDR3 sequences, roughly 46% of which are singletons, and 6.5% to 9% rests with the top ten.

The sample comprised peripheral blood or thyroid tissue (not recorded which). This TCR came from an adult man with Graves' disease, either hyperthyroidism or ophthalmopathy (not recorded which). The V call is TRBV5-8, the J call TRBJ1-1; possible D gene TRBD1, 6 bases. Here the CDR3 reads CASSLAGGGAFF. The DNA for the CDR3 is TGTGCCAGCAGCTTGGCGGGGGGCGGAGCTTTCTTT.